Presented here are 4 T cell receptor beta chains from one specimen sequenced in a study of shared clonotypes between healthy human individuals. The method was immunoSEQ multiplex PCR; TCRdb's version includes in-frame clones alone and lacks a portion of them. This table has under 850,000 clones, over 60% appearing once. The sequencing sample was made of memory CD4+ T cells sorted from blood. The subset was: CD45RA-negative fraction. These receptors were obtained from a woman in her twenties or thirties in good health.

The chain employs TRBV2 and TRBJ1-5; unclear D gene. The CDR3 has 16 residues. CDR1 is SNHLY, CDR2 FYNNEI, per germline. Trimming took 8 bases from V and 0 from J, leaving 17 bases between them. The chain's CDR3 is CASGKSAVISNQPQHF. The CDR3, as DNA: TGTGCCAGCGGAAAGTCGGCAGTCATTAGCAATCAGCCCCAGCATTTT.

The V and J genes are TRBV19 and TRBJ1-4; 9 nucleotides agree with TRBD1. The germline V gene encodes CDR1 LNHDA and CDR2 SQIVND (reference sequence). The V gene end was trimmed by 5 bases and the J gene end by 8 bases; junction bases not matched to a gene: 12. The CDR3 totals 16 residues. In DNA form, the CDR3 reads TGTGCCAGTAGTGAAACAGGGGGCAGCGGAGGAGAAAAACTGTTTTTT. It yields the protein CASSETGGSGGEKLFF.

The genes are TRBV19 and TRBJ2-4, with unresolved D. CDR1 and CDR2 (germline): LNHDA, SQIVND (reference sequence). This CDR3 has 12 amino acids. V was cut by 7 bases and J by 2 bases, with 6 bases left in between. The CDR3 here is CASTSPKNIQYF. As DNA, the CDR3 is TGTGCCAGTACCTCTCCCAAAAACATTCAGTACTTC.

The chain joins TRBV6-4 to TRBJ1-2; D is unresolved. Germline CDR1 reads MRHNA; CDR2 reads SNTAGT. Trimming shortened V by 2 bases and J by 4 bases, and 8 bases separated the two germline ends. The length of the CDR3 is 13 residues. DNA of the CDR3: TGTGCCAGCAGTGACCCCGGGGTCTATGGCTACACCTTC. This sequence encodes CASSDPGVYGYTF.